A selection of T cell receptor beta chains follows, all from one sample in a study of PD-1 blockade in classical Hodgkin lymphoma. Here immunoSEQ multiplex PCR was the method, and the copy in TCRdb shows in-frame clones only, minus some. The sample has 45,000 or so clones, around 70% seen once. The starting material was peripheral blood mononuclear cells (PBMCs), obtained at baseline. These receptors came from a human donor with classical Hodgkin lymphoma. Both conserved end residues are trimmed from each CDR3. A D gene is named only where the DNA matches it firmly. Expanded clones get a size class; other rows say once, few or many, or leave the size out.

CDR3 protein | J gene | clone size | D gene | V gene
ASSPVTNTDTQY | TRBJ2-3 | once | NA | TRBV18
ASRLRGEGTGELF | TRBJ2-2 | NA | NA | TRBV5-1
ASSLAGGTQETQY | TRBJ2-5 | NA | TRBD2 | TRBV7-2
ASSGIMDTGELF | TRBJ2-2 | NA | NA | TRBV2
ASSSLLVLGNEQF | TRBJ2-1 | NA | NA | TRBV5-4
ASRTGGNTEAF | TRBJ1-1 | NA | NA | TRBV5-1
ASSPRTGREYTGELF | TRBJ2-2 | once | TRBD1 | TRBV28
ASSMWGNYGYT | TRBJ1-2 | NA | NA | TRBV19
ASSEDAGGGKNIQY | TRBJ2-4 | NA | TRBD2 | TRBV2
ASSIGTSLNYGYT | TRBJ1-2 | NA | NA | TRBV11-2
ASSLRGAGYNEQF | TRBJ2-1 | few | NA | TRBV5-6
SVATGLPFYEQY | TRBJ2-7 | NA | NA | TRBV29-1
ASSYEGSGSPLH | TRBJ1-6 | few | NA | TRBV28
ASSINWGSGNTIY | TRBJ1-3 | NA | NA | TRBV19
ASSLDSANTEAF | TRBJ1-1 | few | NA | TRBV5-1
ASSSGLAGGRKF | TRBJ2-1 | few | TRBD2 | TRBV6-5
ASGPRFSGSYNEQF | TRBJ2-1 | NA | TRBD2 | TRBV12-5
ASTKGVTEAF | TRBJ1-1 | few | NA | TRBV5-6
AISESRGTSGTYNEQF | TRBJ2-1 | NA | TRBD2 | TRBV10-3
ASSLFDRVNQPQH | TRBJ1-5 | NA | TRBD1 | TRBV5-6
ASSTGGEVETQY | TRBJ2-5 | NA | TRBD1 | TRBV7-9
ASSPLGGAKREGYT | TRBJ1-2 | NA | NA | TRBV5-6
AISSGTPYEQY | TRBJ2-7 | NA | TRBD2 | TRBV10-3
ASSLGPQGNYGYT | TRBJ1-2 | NA | NA | TRBV7-9
ASSVGHTTGELF | TRBJ2-2 | NA | NA | TRBV5-1
ASSFGQTNTGELF | TRBJ2-2 | NA | NA | TRBV5-1
ASSSQGKYYEQY | TRBJ2-7 | NA | NA | TRBV11-2
ASSLASGLAGGETDTQY | TRBJ2-3 | NA | TRBD2 | TRBV11-2
ASSETPSGGF | TRBJ2-1 | NA | TRBD2 | TRBV2
ASREGYNYGYT | TRBJ1-2 | NA | NA | TRBV5-6
AWSNSGRYEQY | TRBJ2-7 | NA | NA | TRBV30
ASSLQGARETQY | TRBJ2-5 | few | NA | TRBV5-1
ASSEDGTLYEQY | TRBJ2-7 | once | NA | TRBV2
ASSFNRVNTEAF | TRBJ1-1 | NA | NA | TRBV11-2
ASSFPPPGGGLTEAF | TRBJ1-1 | NA | NA | TRBV5-6
ASSDRLWASSGNTIY | TRBJ1-3 | NA | NA | TRBV2
ASSYHTDSYNEQF | TRBJ2-1 | NA | NA | TRBV7-8
SVDQENSYEQY | TRBJ2-7 | NA | NA | TRBV29-1
ASSLQGERSNQPQH | TRBJ1-5 | NA | NA | TRBV5-5
ASSGGLAGAQGTDTQY | TRBJ2-3 | few | TRBD2 | TRBV2
ASSVGLAGEETQY | TRBJ2-5 | NA | TRBD2 | TRBV5-4
ASSLLVSSEQY | TRBJ2-7 | NA | NA | TRBV5-5
ASSLWVVGDSYNSPLH | TRBJ1-6 | NA | NA | TRBV27
ASSLTGGSYEQY | TRBJ2-7 | NA | TRBD1 | TRBV28
ASSLDAYEQY | TRBJ2-7 | NA | NA | TRBV5-4
ASSLDPGMNTEAF | TRBJ1-1 | NA | NA | TRBV7-2
ASSATGRVNTEAF | TRBJ1-1 | NA | NA | TRBV9